This T cell receptor beta chain is from a study of T cell responses to AZD1222 COVID-19 vaccine. Study-level findings and limits: Donors in the cohort were predominantly white British and more often female, and clonal diversity was possibly underestimated. Of the AZD1222 recipients, only 5 to 7 were seropositive at baseline.

This clone was counted only a few times. Its antigen is currently unknown. Trimming cost V 3 bases and J 0 bases; bases outside gene matches: 8. Germline V gene sequence: CDR1 SGHRS, CDR2 YFSETQ. The CDR3 is 16 amino acids. Using immunoSEQ multiplex PCR, the repertoire was profiled, and TCRdb retains in-frame clones only, with some absent. The sample consists of 100,000 to 150,000 clones, approximately 91% of them appearing once. The chain links TRBV5-1 to TRBJ2-7; 8 nucleotides agree with TRBD1. This sequence originates from an adult in good health. This material consisted of peripheral blood, taken on day 0 of AZD1222 vaccination. In DNA form, the CDR3 reads TGCGCCAGCAGCTCTAACGGACAGGGAAGCTCCTACGAGCAGTACTTC. It codes for CASSSNGQGSSYEQYF.